The present entry profiles one T cell receptor (beta chain) with its context. Antigen specificity is unknown. The entry originates in a study of a mutant IDH1 vaccine in newly diagnosed glioma. Turning to the study itself: The earlier regimen, radiotherapy, temozolomide, or both, was most often both. Study findings and constraints: In about 94% of patients, immune responses induced by the vaccine occurred.

Measured with immunoSEQ multiplex PCR; TCRdb has only the in-frame clones, and not every one. The repertoire includes 35,000 to 40,000 clones, roughly 84% of them detected once, and roughly 2% sits in the top ten. CDR1 is SGHTA, CDR2 FQGNSA, per germline. The CDR3 has 13 amino acids. Trimming took 5 bases from V and 14 from J; bases not matched to a gene: 13. The time point: week 11, during vaccination. All doses held 300 ug of mutant IDH1 20-mer peptide, with topical imiquimod. The receptor comes from a man in his forties with glioma. The sample here was PBMCs, taken from a glioma patient whose treatment included an IDH1 peptide vaccine. V usage is TRBV7-2 and J usage is TRBJ2-3; 7 bases are a match to TRBD2. CDR3 in DNA: TGTGCCAGCAGCCACCCCACTAGCGTTTCCCCGTATTTT. Its protein is CASSHPTSVSPYF.